This T cell receptor (beta chain) was identified during a study of shared clonotypes between healthy human individuals. Profiling relied on immunoSEQ multiplex PCR, and the TCRdb table lists in-frame clones only, not all of them. The repertoire holds over a million clones, 70% to 80% seen once, with around 0.6% in the top ten. In the case of this clone: This CDR3 is also generated by other DNA sequences in the sample.

Sequencing was performed on memory CD4+ T cells from PBMCs. Documented subset: CD45RA-negative fraction. This receptor was obtained from a man aged 18 to 29 in good health. Some clones in this sample may be carry-over from other donors' samples.

The CDR3 here is CAWSVRGREGGYTF. For the CDR3, the DNA is TGTGCCTGGAGCGTACGGGGCAGGGAAGGTGGCTACACCTTC. The V gene is TRBV30, the J gene TRBJ1-2, with a weak D call TRBD1 (5 bases). CDR3 length: 14 amino acids. The V end was cut by 3 bases, the J end by 7 bases, with 18 bases between. Germline values: CDR1 GTSNPN, CDR2 SVGIG (reference sequence).